These 28 T cell receptor beta chains originate from one sample sequenced in a study of cytomegalovirus exposure and HLA in healthy donors (dated by TCRdb to about 2017). Libraries were built with the immunoSEQ multiplex PCR assay. A mixture of 60 forward primers for TCR Vbeta segments and 13 reverse primers for TCR Jbeta segments was used in the multiplex PCR. TCRdb stores this immuneACCESS table with in-frame sequences only. Part of the clones is absent; in the studies checked, under half of the shortfall reflects unresolved V genes, and no reason is known for the rest. This sample gives around 100,000 clones in total; 70% to 80% of them show up just once. Together, the top ten hold 8.5% to 10% of the sample. The material sequenced was PBMCs. The origin of the receptors is a male donor in good health and CMV-seropositive.

This clone was counted a few times. The junction shows a germline mismatch at one end, possibly a read error. The V and J genes are TRBV7-9 and TRBJ2-3; 9 bases fit TRBD1. This CDR3 spans 16 amino acids. CDR1 is SEHNR, CDR2 FQNEAQ, per germline (reference sequence). This CDR3 reads CSSSLSGTGSSDTQYF. The CDR3 region has the DNA TGTTCCAGCAGCTTGTCCGGGACAGGGTCATCAGATACGCAGTATTTT.

The V call is TRBV7-2, the J call TRBJ2-1; 8 bases are shared with TRBD2. In germline, CDR1 is SGHTA, CDR2 FQGNSA. V lost 4 bases and J lost 4; bases outside the gene matches: 6. The CDR3 is 15 amino acids. CDR3 DNA sequence: TGTGCCAGCAGCTCGGGAGGGTCAGCTTACAATGAGCAGTTCTTC. Amino acids: CASSSGGSAYNEQFF.

Concerning this clone itself: At one end the junction does not follow the germline gene, possibly because of a read error. Other nucleotide sequences in the sample specify the same CDR3. The rearrangement uses TRBV6-4 and TRBJ2-7, with 8 bases lining up with TRBD2. In germline, CDR1 is MRHNA, CDR2 SNTAGT. The CDR3 runs 15 residues. The CDR3 DNA is TGCGCCATCCAACTCACTCGAGCGGGAGTATGCGAGCAGTACTTC. Amino acid sequence: CAIQLTRAGVCEQYF.

This clone ranks as medium-sized. This chain connects TRBV4-3 to TRBJ1-3, with a tentative D call TRBD1 (5 bases). V was clipped by 4 bases and J by 0 bases, with 16 bases between them. This CDR3 is built from 17 residues. CDR1 is LGHNA, CDR2 YSLEER, per germline. CDR3: CASSRNTGAGSGNTIYF. The CDR3 coding sequence is TGCGCCAGCAGCCGGAATACAGGTGCCGGCTCTGGAAACACCATATATTTT.

This chain links TRBV27 with TRBJ2-7; 7 positions agree with TRBD1. The V gene end was trimmed by 6 bases and the J gene end by 3 bases; junction bases not matched to a gene: 2. This CDR3 is 12 amino acids long. CDR1 is MNHEY and CDR2 is SMNVEV in the germline V gene (reference sequence). CDR3 sequence reads: CASSRGSYEQYF. CDR3 nucleotides: TGTGCCAGCAGCAGGGGGAGCTACGAGCAGTACTTC.

The chain carries TRBV19 and TRBJ2-2; 12 bases map to TRBD2. The CDR3 contains 17 residues. Looked up from germline, CDR1 is LNHDA and CDR2 is SQIVND (reference sequence). Trimming cost V 7 bases and J 4 bases; bases outside gene matches: 10. CDR3 coding DNA: TGTGCCAGTAAGGACAATCCTAGCGGGAGGGCCACCGGGGAGCTGTTTTTT. This gives the protein CASKDNPSGRATGELFF.

The J gene is TRBJ2-7, the V gene TRBV9, with TRBD2 as a possible D gene (6 bases). The CDR3 is 14 residues long. Germline V gene lookup returns CDR1 SGDLS and CDR2 YYNGEE. The V and J ends lost 0 bases and 4 bases respectively, with 11 bases between them. CDR3 nucleotides: TGTGCCAGCAGCGTAGAGGCTAGCGCGTACGAGCAGTACTTC. Translating gives CASSVEASAYEQYF.

A single count supports this clone. Given the absence of the conserved phenylalanine or tryptophan at the CDR3 end, a read error is likely. For the CDR3, the DNA is TGTGCCAGCAGCATAGGATCGGGGAACACTGAAGCTTTCCTT. Amino acids: CASSIGSGNTEAFL. J is TRBJ1-1 and V is TRBV7-9; D is unclear. The CDR3 covers 14 residues. CDR1 is SEHNR, CDR2 FQNEAQ, per germline (reference sequence). The V end lost 5 bases, the J end lost 1 base, and 11 bases lay between the germline ends.

This clone was picked up one time. V is TRBV20-1 and J is TRBJ2-7; weak D call: TRBD2 (5 bases). This CDR3 is built from 11 residues. Germline V gene lookup returns CDR1 DFQATT and CDR2 SNEGSKA (reference sequence). Trimming left V 3 bases short and J 5 bases short, with 8 bases between. The CDR3, as DNA: TGCAGTGCTAGCTCGGGGAACGAGCAGTACTTC. Residues: CSASSGNEQYF.

The chain recombines TRBV9 with TRBJ2-1; TRBD2 matches at 10 bases. The germline gives CDR1 SGDLS, CDR2 YYNGEE. The ends lost 6 bases at V and 9 bases at J; junction bases unmatched: 12. CDR3 length: 15 residues. This CDR3 reads CASNLAGDLVSEQFF. DNA for the CDR3: TGTGCCAGCAATCTAGCGGGAGACCTAGTAAGTGAGCAGTTCTTC.

CDR3 sequence reads: CASSLVTSGGTQYF. The CDR3 region has the DNA TGCGCCAGCAGCTTGGTGACTAGCGGCGGAACCCAGTACTTC. The chain is built from TRBV5-1 and TRBJ2-5; 9 nucleotides match TRBD2. J lost 8 bases, V lost 0 bases, and 5 bases had no gene match. The CDR3 totals 14 residues. Germline-derived CDR1 and CDR2 are SGHRS and YFSETQ.

On this clone: One end of the junction does not line up with germline, which may come from a read error. CDR3 DNA: TGTTCCAGCAGCACCCAGCTAGCGGGAGGGAAAGAGACCCAGTACTTC. Translated, it gives CSSSTQLAGGKETQYF. This chain uses TRBV7-9 with TRBJ2-5; 12 bases line up with TRBD2. CDR1 is SEHNR, CDR2 FQNEAQ, per germline (reference sequence). The CDR3 contains 16 residues.

The genes are TRBV10-3 and TRBJ2-1, with D tentatively TRBD2 (6 bases). V dropped 3 bases and J dropped 0 bases, with 9 bases sitting between them. The CDR3 runs 15 residues. The germline V gene encodes CDR1 ENHRY and CDR2 SYGVKD. The CDR3 reads CAISDSGVSYNEQFF. DNA of the CDR3: TGTGCCATCAGTGATAGCGGAGTCTCCTACAATGAGCAGTTCTTC.

This rearrangement joins TRBV5-4 to TRBJ2-5, with D tentatively TRBD2 (5 bases). There are 15 residues in the CDR3. Germline lookup yields CDR1 SGHNT and CDR2 YYREEE (reference sequence). Trimming removed 4 bases from V and 5 bases from J, with 18 bases in between. CDR3 amino acids: CASSLRGSTLETQYF. As DNA, the CDR3 is TGTGCCAGCAGCCTTAGAGGGAGTACTTTGGAGACCCAGTACTTC.

The rearrangement joins TRBV5-1 to TRBJ1-1, with 8 nucleotides matching TRBD1. This CDR3 has 15 amino acids. Germline V lookup: CDR1 SGHRS, CDR2 YFSETQ. J lost 1 base, V lost 4 bases, and 6 bases had no gene match. Here the CDR3 DNA reads TGCGCCAGCAGCCCTACCGGGACAGGGAACACTGAAGCTTTCTTT. Encoded protein: CASSPTGTGNTEAFF.

This clone was recorded only once. This chain uses TRBV7-2 with TRBJ1-2; tentatively, D is TRBD1 (6 bases). In germline, CDR1 is SGHTA, CDR2 FQGNSA. The CDR3 runs to 14 residues. V was clipped by 4 bases and J by 0 bases, with 9 bases between them. The CDR3 DNA reads as TGTGCCAGCAGCTATGGGACACCTAACTATGGCTACACCTTC. It is translated as CASSYGTPNYGYTF.

The V and J genes are TRBV19 and TRBJ2-3, with D maybe TRBD2 (5 bases). Between the trimmed V and J ends, which lost 1 base and 4 bases, there was a span of 9 bases. This CDR3 comprises 14 residues. Per the germline V gene, CDR1 is LNHDA and CDR2 is SQIVND (reference sequence). The CDR3 DNA reads as TGTGCCAGTAGTATAGTGGAGAGGGCAGATACGCAGTATTTT. Protein sequence: CASSIVERADTQYF.

Here the CDR3 reads CASSLGVSRYNEQFF. DNA for the CDR3: TGCGCCAGCAGCTTGGGGGTGTCGAGGTACAATGAGCAGTTCTTC. This chain connects TRBV5-1 to TRBJ2-1, with unresolved D. The CDR3 loop spans 15 amino acids. Trimming stripped 0 bases from V and 4 bases from J, with 11 bases between. Germline assignment: CDR1 SGHRS and CDR2 YFSETQ.

This clone was picked up one time. The chain couples TRBV9 to TRBJ2-7; 9 nucleotides match TRBD1. Germline V gene lookup returns CDR1 SGDLS and CDR2 YYNGEE. Unmatched junction bases numbered 8, after V lost 5 bases and J lost 2 bases. This CDR3 comprises 15 residues. The CDR3 spells CASSGGGTGTYEQYF. For the CDR3, the DNA is TGTGCCAGCAGTGGAGGAGGGACAGGGACCTACGAGCAGTACTTC.

V gene TRBV5-1 combines with J gene TRBJ2-7; D call uncertain. The CDR3 covers 14 residues. The germline V gene encodes CDR1 SGHRS and CDR2 YFSETQ. The germline V and J ends were trimmed by 0 bases and 0 bases, with 7 bases remaining between them. CDR3 bases: TGCGCCAGCAGCTTGGGAGGAGTCTCCTACGAGCAGTACTTC. Translated: CASSLGGVSYEQYF.

The chain recombines TRBV19 with TRBJ1-1, with 8 bases aligning to TRBD1. Germline V lookup: CDR1 LNHDA, CDR2 SQIVND (reference sequence). V was clipped by 4 bases and J by 5 bases; unmatched bases: 6. The CDR3 is 14 amino acids. This chain's CDR3 is CASSTTGVETEAFF. The DNA of the CDR3 is TGTGCCAGTAGTACGACAGGGGTGGAAACTGAAGCTTTCTTT.

The V call is TRBV5-6, the J call TRBJ2-1, with D tentatively TRBD1 (6 bases). Germline V gene sequence: CDR1 SGHDT, CDR2 YYEEEE. The V and J ends lost 0 bases and 6 bases respectively, with 10 bases between them. This CDR3 region has 14 residues. CDR3 region: CASSLGQGINEQFF. The CDR3 DNA sequence: TGTGCCAGCAGCTTGGGGCAGGGGATCAATGAGCAGTTCTTC.

The chain uses TRBV10-3 and TRBJ2-3; D may be TRBD2 (5 bases). V gave up 2 bases and J gave up 10 bases, with 10 bases separating them. Germline lookup yields CDR1 ENHRY and CDR2 SYGVKD. This CDR3 comprises 12 residues. CDR3 sequence: CAISELGGAQYF. CDR3 DNA sequence: TGTGCCATCAGTGAGCTTGGAGGAGCGCAGTATTTT.

The chain has TRBV28 and TRBJ1-1; no firm D call. CDR1 MDHEN and CDR2 SYDVKM come from the germline V gene. CDR3 length: 14 amino acids. V lost 1 base, J lost 5 bases, and 11 bases lay in between. The CDR3 bases are TGTGCCAGCAGTTTATTCGGGGATGGGACTGAAGCTTTCTTT. Amino acid sequence: CASSLFGDGTEAFF.

The chain joins TRBV5-1 to TRBJ2-5, with TRBD2 matching 11 bases. The CDR3 is 18 amino acids. V shed 4 bases, J shed 3 bases, and the junction held 14 bases outside the gene matches. Germline CDR1 and CDR2: SGHRS and YFSETQ. The CDR3 sequence is CASSPPTSGTSGKETQYF. The CDR3 DNA is TGCGCCAGCAGCCCACCGACTAGCGGGACTTCGGGCAAAGAGACCCAGTACTTC.

CDR3 DNA sequence: TGTGCCAGCAGCCTCAGACAGAGCTCTGGGGCCAACGTCCTGACTTTC. It encodes CASSLRQSSGANVLTF. The chain recombines TRBV5-8 with TRBJ2-6; TRBD1 is a possible D gene (5 bases). With 4 bases removed from V and 0 bases from J, the gap between germline ends came to 11 bases. The CDR3 totals 16 residues. The V gene's germline CDR1 is SGHTS and CDR2 YDEGEE.

The chain employs TRBV7-3 and TRBJ1-1; TRBD1 might be the D (5 bases). Germline V gene data show CDR1 as SGHTA and CDR2 as FQGTGA. This CDR3 region has 14 residues. V was clipped by 1 base and J by 3 bases, with 9 bases between them. The CDR3 nucleotides are TGTGCCAGCAGCTTAAGGGGCTGGGACACTGAAGCTTTCTTT. Translation gives CASSLRGWDTEAFF.

The chain recombines TRBV9 with TRBJ2-7; weak D call: TRBD2 (5 bases). Trimming shortened V by 0 bases and J by 2 bases, and 9 bases separated the two germline ends. The CDR3 is made up of 14 amino acids. The germline V gene encodes CDR1 SGDLS and CDR2 YYNGEE. The CDR3 is CASSVAAETYEQYF. As DNA, the CDR3 is TGTGCCAGCAGCGTAGCAGCGGAGACCTACGAGCAGTACTTC.